The following is a TCR beta chain sequence with its context. TCRdb's table, derived via immunoSEQ multiplex PCR, lists solely in-frame clones and lacks some. The table includes roughly 40,000 clones, 80% to 95% detected once. The source of the sample is a study of T cell changes during pregnancy in multiple sclerosis. V gave up 3 bases and J gave up 3 bases; unmatched junction bases: 4. This CDR3 has 14 amino acids. Germline CDR1 and CDR2: SGHNT and YYREEE (reference sequence). This chain joins TRBV5-4 and TRBJ2-7; 9 nucleotides line up with TRBD2. Specimen: CD4+ T cells from peripheral blood mononuclear cells, collected in the third trimester of pregnancy. The origin of this receptor is a female donor with multiple sclerosis, enrolled in a pregnancy study. The CDR3 nucleotides read TGTGCCAGCAGCTCGACTAGCGGACGCTACGAGCAGTACTTC. Amino acids: CASSSTSGRYEQYF. Drawing the rest from reference TRBV5-4 and TRBJ2-7, the complete variable domain is ETGVTQSPTHLIKTRGQQVTLRCSSQSGHNTVSWYQQALGQGPQFIFQYYREEENGRGNFPPRFSGLQFPNYSSELNVNALELDDSALYLCASSSTSGRYEQYFGPGTRLTVT.